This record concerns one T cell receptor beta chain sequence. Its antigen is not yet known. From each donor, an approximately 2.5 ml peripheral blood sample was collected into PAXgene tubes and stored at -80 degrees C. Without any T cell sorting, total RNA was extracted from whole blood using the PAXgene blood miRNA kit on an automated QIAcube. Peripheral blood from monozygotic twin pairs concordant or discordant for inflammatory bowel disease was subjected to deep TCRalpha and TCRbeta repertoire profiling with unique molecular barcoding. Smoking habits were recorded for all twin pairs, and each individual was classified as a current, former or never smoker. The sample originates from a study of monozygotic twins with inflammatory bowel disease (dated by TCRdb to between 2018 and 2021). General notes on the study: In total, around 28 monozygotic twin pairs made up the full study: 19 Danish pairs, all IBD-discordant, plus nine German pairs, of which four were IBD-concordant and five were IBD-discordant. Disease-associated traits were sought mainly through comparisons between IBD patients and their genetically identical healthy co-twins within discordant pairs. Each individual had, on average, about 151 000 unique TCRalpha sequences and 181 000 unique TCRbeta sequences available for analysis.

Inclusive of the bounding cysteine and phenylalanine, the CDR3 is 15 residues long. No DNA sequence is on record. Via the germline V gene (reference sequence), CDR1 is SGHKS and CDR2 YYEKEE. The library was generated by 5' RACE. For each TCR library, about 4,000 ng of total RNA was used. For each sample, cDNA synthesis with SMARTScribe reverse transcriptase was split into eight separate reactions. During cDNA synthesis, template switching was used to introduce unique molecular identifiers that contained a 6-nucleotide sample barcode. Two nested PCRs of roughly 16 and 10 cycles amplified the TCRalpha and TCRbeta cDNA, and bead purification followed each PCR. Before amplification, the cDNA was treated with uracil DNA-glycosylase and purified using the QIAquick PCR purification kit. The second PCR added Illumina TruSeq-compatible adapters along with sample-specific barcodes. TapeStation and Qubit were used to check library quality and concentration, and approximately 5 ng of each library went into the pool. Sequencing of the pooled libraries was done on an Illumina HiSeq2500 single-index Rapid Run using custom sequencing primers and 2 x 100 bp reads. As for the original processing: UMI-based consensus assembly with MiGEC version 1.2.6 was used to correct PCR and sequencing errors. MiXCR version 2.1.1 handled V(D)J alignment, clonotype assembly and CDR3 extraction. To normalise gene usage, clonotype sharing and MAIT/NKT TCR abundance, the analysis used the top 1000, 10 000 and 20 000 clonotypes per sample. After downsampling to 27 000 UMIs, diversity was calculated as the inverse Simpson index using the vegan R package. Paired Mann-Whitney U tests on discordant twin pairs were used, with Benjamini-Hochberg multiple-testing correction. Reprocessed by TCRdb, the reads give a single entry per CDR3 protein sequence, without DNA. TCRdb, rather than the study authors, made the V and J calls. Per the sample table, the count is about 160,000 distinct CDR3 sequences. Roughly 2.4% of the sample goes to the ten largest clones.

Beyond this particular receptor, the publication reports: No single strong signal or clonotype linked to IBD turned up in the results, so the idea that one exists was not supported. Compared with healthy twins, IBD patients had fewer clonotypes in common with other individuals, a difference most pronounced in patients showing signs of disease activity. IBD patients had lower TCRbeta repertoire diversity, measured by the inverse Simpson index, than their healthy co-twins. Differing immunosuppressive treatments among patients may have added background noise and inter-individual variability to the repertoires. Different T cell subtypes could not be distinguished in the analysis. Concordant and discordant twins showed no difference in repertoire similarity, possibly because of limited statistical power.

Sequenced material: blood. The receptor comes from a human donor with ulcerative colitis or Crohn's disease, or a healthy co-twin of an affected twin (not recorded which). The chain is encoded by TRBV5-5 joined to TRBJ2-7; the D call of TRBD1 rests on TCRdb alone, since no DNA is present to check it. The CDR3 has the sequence CASSVDGQLGYEQYF.